The clone carrying this T cell receptor (beta chain) was recorded once. Its specificity is unknown. This record belongs to a study of cytomegalovirus exposure and HLA in healthy donors. The study, taken as a whole, reports: Among TCR beta chains, those listed as cytomegalovirus-associated numbered approximately 150. Sequencing likely caused a cluster of highly shared sequence variants.

Germline V gene lookup returns CDR1 SGHTA and CDR2 FQGNSA. Unmatched junction bases numbered 12, after V lost 4 bases and J lost 5 bases. The CDR3 consists of 16 residues. Primers for the PCR totalled 60 Vbeta and 13 Jbeta. Clones were sequenced by immunoSEQ multiplex PCR, and TCRdb holds only the in-frame ones, with some missing. Of around 150,000 clones in the sample, roughly 78% were seen once. The source is a middle-aged man in good health and CMV-seropositive. The specimen sequenced was PBMCs. The V call is TRBV7-2, the J call TRBJ2-7, with TRBD1 matching over 9 bases. As DNA, the CDR3 is TGTGCCAGCAGCTCCCTAAACAGGGGGCGCAAGAACGAGCAGTACTTC. Translating gives CASSSLNRGRKNEQYF.